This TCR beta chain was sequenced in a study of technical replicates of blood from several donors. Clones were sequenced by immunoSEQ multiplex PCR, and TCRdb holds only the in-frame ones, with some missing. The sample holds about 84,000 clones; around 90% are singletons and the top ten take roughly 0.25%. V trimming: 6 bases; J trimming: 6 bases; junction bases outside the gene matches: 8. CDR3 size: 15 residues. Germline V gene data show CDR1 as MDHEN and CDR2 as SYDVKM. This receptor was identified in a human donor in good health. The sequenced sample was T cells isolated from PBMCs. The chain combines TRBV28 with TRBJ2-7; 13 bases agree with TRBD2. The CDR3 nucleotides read TGTGCCAGCAGCCTAGGACTAGCGGGAGCTCTCGAGCAGTACTTC. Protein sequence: CASSLGLAGALEQYF.